These T cell receptor beta chains were read from a single sample in a study of PD-1 blockade in classical Hodgkin lymphoma. The repertoire was sequenced with immunoSEQ multiplex PCR; TCRdb's copy has only in-frame clones and lacks some. The table lists about 34,000 clones, less than 85% of them singletons. The sequencing here drew on peripheral blood mononuclear cells (PBMCs), taken before the second cycle of nivolumab. The receptors here all came from a human donor with classical Hodgkin lymphoma. Both conserved end residues are part of each CDR3. A D gene is named only where the DNA matches it firmly. Clone size is stated in some rows and not others, as once, few, many or a class when expanded.

>16|-|TRBV10-3|TRBJ1-1|-
TGTGCCATCAGTGAGTCGATTGGGAAGGGGAACACTGAAGCTTTCTTT
CAISESIGKGNTEAFF
>13|-|TRBV19|TRBJ2-7|-
TGTGCCAGTAGTATAATGCAGGGCACCGAGCAGTACTTC
CASSIMQGTEQYF
>15|-|TRBV4-1|TRBJ2-7|TRBD2
TGCGCCAGCAGCCTGGGACTAGCGGGGGGTTACGAGCAGTACTTC
CASSLGLAGGYEQYF
>16|few|TRBV7-2|TRBJ1-6|-
TGTGCCAGCAGCTTAGACGCATTTGTGCCTGGTTCACCCCTCCACTTT
CASSLDAFVPGSPLHF
>14|-|TRBV27|TRBJ1-4|TRBD1
TGTGCCAGCAGAAAGGGACAGGGGAGTGAAAAACTGTTTTTT
CASRKGQGSEKLFF
>14|-|TRBV7-2|TRBJ2-3|TRBD1
TGTGCCAGCAGCTCGGACAGGGCGAGGGATACGCAGTATTTT
CASSSDRARDTQYF
>14|once|TRBV6-1|TRBJ1-3|-
TGTGCCAGCATTGGGGGGACCTCTGGAAACACCATATATTTT
CASIGGTSGNTIYF
>15|-|TRBV4-3|TRBJ2-7|TRBD2
TGCGCCAGCAGCCAACTACACGGGAGCGGGGCTGAGCAGTACTTC
CASSQLHGSGAEQYF
>14|-|TRBV2|TRBJ2-3|-
TGTGCCAGCAGCCCGCTTCGGGGCACAGATACGCAGTATTTT
CASSPLRGTDTQYF
>12|once|TRBV29-1|TRBJ2-7|-
TGCAGCGTTGAGGGCAGGGCAGACGAGCAGTACTTC
CSVEGRADEQYF
>16|few|TRBV28|TRBJ1-1|TRBD1
TGTGCCAGCACCAGACCCCCGGGGCAGGGGGACACTGAAGCTTTCTTT
CASTRPPGQGDTEAFF
>14|few|TRBV5-5|TRBJ1-6|-
TGTGCCAGCAGCTTGGATCCGACGAATTCACCCCTCCACTTT
CASSLDPTNSPLHF
>19|-|TRBV7-9|TRBJ2-2|-
TGTGCCAGCAGCTTTTTATACAGGGACTATCCAACGAACACCGGGGAGCTGTTTTTT
CASSFLYRDYPTNTGELFF
>17|-|TRBV4-1|TRBJ1-4|-
TGCGCCAGCAGCCAAGGAACCGCGGGTCGGGCTAATGAAAAACTGTTTTTT
CASSQGTAGRANEKLFF
>12|-|TRBV29-1|TRBJ1-2|TRBD1
TGCAGCGTTTTACAGGGGGAGGTTGGCTACACCTTC
CSVLQGEVGYTF
>16|-|TRBV7-9|TRBJ2-3|TRBD1
TGTGCCAGCAGCTTAGGGGCAACAGGGGTCACAGATACGCAGTATTTT
CASSLGATGVTDTQYF
>12|-|TRBV7-2|TRBJ1-1|-
TGTGCCAGCAGCCAACAGAGCACTGAAGCTTTCTTT
CASSQQSTEAFF
>16|-|TRBV4-3|TRBJ2-2|-
TGCGCCAGCAGCCAACCGGAGCTAGCTAACACCGGGGAGCTGTTTTTT
CASSQPELANTGELFF
>15|-|TRBV6-6|TRBJ1-5|-
TGTGCCAGCACCCCCAAGGCAGGCCTAAATCAGCCCCAGCATTTT
CASTPKAGLNQPQHF
>17|-|TRBV4-3|TRBJ1-6|-
TGCGCCAGCAGCTTAGGGACTTCAAGCTCCTATAATTCACCCCTCCACTTT
CASSLGTSSSYNSPLHF
>17|-|TRBV7-8|TRBJ1-3|-
TGTGCCAGCAGCTTATATGCGGGGGCCGCATCTGGAAACACCATATATTTT
CASSLYAGAASGNTIYF
>13|few|TRBV2|TRBJ2-3|-
TGTGCCAGCAGCGAAAACGTCCCAGATACGCAGTATTTT
CASSENVPDTQYF
>11|once|TRBV29-1|TRBJ2-1|-
TGCAGCGTTGAACCCGGGAAGGAGCAGTTCTTC
CSVEPGKEQFF
>15|-|TRBV2|TRBJ1-4|TRBD1
TGTGCCAGCAGTGAATACAGGGGGACTAATGAAAAACTGTTTTTT
CASSEYRGTNEKLFF
>16|-|TRBV4-1|TRBJ2-3|-
TGCGCCAGCAGCCAACCGGCCCGGACGCTGTGGAAGACGCAGTATTTT
CASSQPARTLWKTQYF
>14|-|TRBV27|TRBJ2-7|TRBD2
TGTGCCAGCAGTGTACTAGCGGGGAAGTTTTCGCAGTACTTC
CASSVLAGKFSQYF
>14|-|TRBV18|TRBJ2-3|TRBD2
TGTGCCAGCTCACCACTCGCGGGGGGAGATACGCAGTATTTT
CASSPLAGGDTQYF
>15|-|TRBV7-2|TRBJ1-3|-
TGTGCCAGCAGCCCCCCCCACGGGGGGAAAGACACCATATATTTT
CASSPPHGGKDTIYF
>16|-|TRBV5-8|TRBJ1-4|TRBD1
TGTGCCAGCAGCTTCCTACAGGGGAGGGGAAGTGAAAAACTGTTTTTT
CASSFLQGRGSEKLFF
>16|-|TRBV19|TRBJ1-3|TRBD1
TGTGCCCGGCGGGGGGACAGTTGTCAAGGTATAGCCACCATATATTTT
CARRGDSCQGIATIYF
>18|-|TRBV7-2|TRBJ2-2|TRBD2
TGTGCCAGCAGCTTCGCCCGTATAGCGGGGGTGGTGACCGGGGAGCTGTTTTTT
CASSFARIAGVVTGELFF
>15|-|TRBV11-2|TRBJ1-6|-
TGTGCCAGCAGCTTAAATCGGGGTTCCCATTCACCCCTCCACTTT
CASSLNRGSHSPLHF
>16|-|TRBV6-1|TRBJ2-1|TRBD1
TGTGCCAGCAGTGAAGTTTGGGACAGGGCGTGGAATGAGCAGTTCTTC
CASSEVWDRAWNEQFF